This TCR beta chain was retrieved from a study of Ad26.COV2.S vaccination and SARS-CoV-2 variants. Study-wide results and caveats: Vaccine and placebo recipients had comparable breadth of non-spike TCRs.

Germline V gene sequence: CDR1 GTSNPN, CDR2 SVGIG (reference sequence). The CDR3 runs 15 residues. With 5 bases clipped from V and 3 bases from J, the junction kept 10 bases outside the gene matches. Points on this clone: Antigen specificity is unknown.

Treatment defined: around 19 received Ad26.COV2.S at low or high dose, single or two shots; 5 received placebo; per-sample allocation not given. Day 63 after the first injection of vaccine or placebo was the sampling time. Participants' vaccine, an Ad26 vector, delivered Wuhan-strain SARS-CoV-2 spike. Produced via immunoSEQ multiplex PCR; TCRdb's table is partial and in-frame only. The sample lists more than 400,000 clones; 90% were seen once. The rearrangement joins TRBV30 to TRBJ2-3; 8 bases line up with TRBD1. The sequencing used peripheral blood, collected in a trial of Ad26.COV2.S vaccine versus placebo. This clonotype originated in a person aged 18-60 years who received the Ad26.COV2.S COVID-19 vaccine or a placebo. The chain's CDR3 is CAWGLTGARTDTQYF. For the CDR3, the DNA is TGTGCCTGGGGTCTGACAGGGGCTAGGACAGATACGCAGTATTTT. Variable domain in full (rest from reference TRBV30 and TRBJ2-3): SQTIHQWPATLVQPVGSPLSLECTVEGTSNPNLYWYRQAAGRGLQLLFYSVGIGQISSEVPQNLSASRPQDRQFILSSKKLLLSDSGFYLCAWGLTGARTDTQYFGPGTRLTVL.